The 9 T cell receptor beta chains below come from one sample, sequenced in a study of T cells after yellow fever vaccination. Using its own MiXCR run on the 5' RACE reads, TCRdb lists one record per CDR3 protein. The sample holds fewer than 450,000 distinct CDR3 sequences; roughly 7.5% are singletons and the top ten take about 16%. The specimen comprised PBMCs, sampled roughly 46 days after the first yellow fever vaccination. The source is a young man who received the YFV17D yellow fever vaccine.

Remarks on this clonotype: The junction departs from germline at one end; a sequencing error may be responsible. The rearrangement uses TRBV6-5 and TRBJ1-2; 7 bases fit TRBD1. The CDR3 has 14 residues. The germline gives CDR1 MNHEY, CDR2 SVGAGI. CDR3 region: CASGYWQGEGGYTF. The CDR3 DNA reads TGTGCCAGCGGTTACTGGCAGGGGGAGGGTGGCTACACCTTC.

The J gene is TRBJ2-5, the V gene TRBV7-2; 7 positions match TRBD2. The germline gives CDR1 SGHTA, CDR2 FQGNSA. V lost 5 bases and J lost 0; bases outside the gene matches: 6. The CDR3 covers 15 residues. The CDR3 DNA follows: TGTGCCAGCAGCCGTAGCGGGCAGGACCAAGAGACCCAGTACTTC. It translates to CASSRSGQDQETQYF.

This chain uses TRBV6-1 with TRBJ1-5, with D perhaps TRBD1 (5 bases). Trimming stripped 9 bases from V and 6 bases from J, with 18 bases between. This CDR3 comprises 14 residues. Germline CDR1 and CDR2: MNHNS and SASEGT. CDR3 sequence: CASSEVGVVQPQHF. The CDR3, as DNA: TGTGCCAGTTCCGAAGTGGGGGTGGTTCAGCCCCAGCATTTT.

This clonotype appeared a few times. The chain uses TRBV21-1 and TRBJ1-6. TRBV21-1 is described as a pseudogene. The CDR3 has 16 residues. CDR3 nucleotide sequence: TGTGCCAGCAGCAAAGAAGGTCAGATCTATAATTCACCCCTCCACTTT. Residues: CASSKEGQIYNSPLHF.

The CDR3 spells CASSSVRTGRPGELFF. In DNA form, the CDR3 reads TGTGCCAGCAGCTCCGTGCGGACAGGGCGTCCCGGGGAGCTGTTTTTT. The chain recombines TRBV5-5 with TRBJ2-2; 8 positions agree with TRBD1. V dropped 3 bases and J dropped 6; count of bases not matched to a gene: 10. The length of the CDR3 is 16 residues. Germline CDR1 is SGHKS and CDR2 is YYEKEE (reference sequence).

In its sample, this clonotype was seen many times. The gene calls are TRBV7-6 and TRBJ2-5, with 7 bases that match TRBD1. The germline gives CDR1 SGHVS, CDR2 FNYEAQ. This CDR3 region has 16 residues. The J segment lost 5 bases and the V segment lost 4 bases, leaving 13 bases of the junction unmatched. CDR3 bases: TGTGCCAGCAGCTCAGGGTTGACAGGGAGTAGGGAGACCCAGTACTTC. This encodes CASSSGLTGSRETQYF.

This clonotype was seen more than once but under ten times. The V and J genes are TRBV28 and TRBJ2-3; D not resolved. This CDR3 has 12 amino acids. Germline V gene sequence: CDR1 MDHEN, CDR2 SYDVKM. Trimming took 3 bases from V and 5 from J, leaving 6 bases between them. The CDR3 spells CASSLLEDTQYF. CDR3 coding DNA: TGTGCCAGCAGTTTGTTGGAAGATACGCAGTATTTT.

This clonotype was observed a handful of times. This chain joins TRBV18 and TRBJ1-1; D is possibly TRBD1 (6 bases). The CDR3 length is 15 residues. V lost 3 bases, J lost 2 bases, and 13 bases lay in between. Per germline, CDR1 KGHSH and CDR2 LQKENI. The CDR3 is CASSPQTGPNTEAFF. As DNA, the CDR3 is TGTGCCAGCTCACCCCAGACAGGACCCAACACTGAAGCTTTCTTT.

This clonotype was detected a few times. The chain has TRBV27 and TRBJ2-5; D is unclear. The germline V gene encodes CDR1 MNHEY and CDR2 SMNVEV (reference sequence). The V end was cut by 2 bases, the J end by 5 bases, with 12 bases between. CDR3 size: 14 residues. CDR3 coding DNA: TGTGCCAGCAGTTTAATGGCGGCGAGGGAGACCCAGTACTTC. It codes for CASSLMAARETQYF.